Below are 17 T cell receptor beta chains sequenced from a single sample in a study of CD8 T cells in Susac syndrome. Reverse transcription of about 0.45 to 1 ug RNA was carried out with random hexamers. TCRdb reanalysed the immunoSEQ multiplex PCR reads using MiXCR and keeps one entry per CDR3 protein. The sample carries fewer than 350,000 distinct CDR3 sequences, over 75% recorded once. The sequencing input was CD8+ T cells from PBMCs. These receptors all come from a human donor with multiple sclerosis.

This clonotype was seen just once. The CDR3 DNA sequence: TGTGCCAGCAGCCGGCCGACAGGGACCCCAGGAAGGTACTACGAGCAGTACTTC. Protein product: CASSRPTGTPGRYYEQYF. The V call is TRBV7-2, the J call TRBJ2-7, with 7 bases aligning to TRBD1. The length of the CDR3 is 18 residues. Germline trimming cut 5 bases from V and 3 bases from J; bases unmatched to any gene: 19. Germline-derived CDR1 and CDR2 are SGHTA and FQGNSA.

The gene calls are TRBV7-3 and TRBJ2-7; tentatively, D is TRBD1 (6 bases). Trimming cost V 4 bases and J 6 bases, with 10 bases left between them. Germline-derived CDR1 and CDR2 are SGHTA and FQGTGA. The CDR3 extends over 12 amino acids. Written as DNA, the CDR3 is TGTGCCAGCAGCTCACAGGGTAGCGAGCAGTACTTC. This codes for CASSSQGSEQYF. Complete variable domain (other parts from reference TRBV7-3 and TRBJ2-7): GAGVSQTPSNKVTEKGKYVELRCDPISGHTALYWYRQSLGQGPEFLIYFQGTGAADDSGLPNDRFFAVRPEGSVSTLKIQRTERGDSAVYLCASSSQGSEQYFGPGTRLTVT.

This chain uses TRBV15 with TRBJ2-3, with TRBD2 matching over 7 bases. Germline values: CDR1 LNHNV, CDR2 YYDKDF (reference sequence). The CDR3 has 16 amino acids. Losses at the gene ends were 1 base for V and 6 bases for J; bases not matched to a gene: 10. In DNA form, the CDR3 reads TGTGCCACCAGCAGAGTGCTAGCGGCATCGGTTGATACGCAGTATTTT. This codes for CATSRVLAASVDTQYF. Filled out from reference TRBV15 and TRBJ2-3, the complete variable domain reads DAMVIQNPRYQVTQFGKPVTLSCSQTLNHNVMYWYQQKSSQAPKLLFHYYDKDFNNEADTPDNFQSRRPNTSFCFLDIRSPGLGDTAMYLCATSRVLAASVDTQYFGPGTRLTVL.

The CDR3 loop reads CASTGTGSQPQHF. The CDR3, as DNA: TGTGCCAGCACCGGGACAGGGAGTCAGCCCCAGCATTTT. V and J are TRBV19 and TRBJ1-5, with TRBD1 identical over 9 bases. Germline CDR1 LNHDA, CDR2 SQIVND (reference sequence). This CDR3 is built from 13 residues. V shed 9 bases, J shed 6 bases, and the junction held 6 bases outside the gene matches.

This clonotype has a single count. The chain recombines TRBV6-2 or TRBV6-3 with TRBJ2-2; 10 bases align to TRBD2. In germline, CDR1 is MNHEY, CDR2 SVGEGT. The CDR3 runs 15 residues. Trimming cost V 5 bases and J 9 bases; bases outside gene matches: 9. CDR3 coding DNA: TGTGCCAGCAGTGACGGGACTAGCGCGGCCCGGGAGCTGTTTTTT. It encodes CASSDGTSAARELFF.

CDR3 DNA: TGTGCCAGCAGCCCTCAGGACAGTTTGGGACTAGCGGCCTACGAGCAGTACTTC. Protein product: CASSPQDSLGLAAYEQYF. This chain joins TRBV9 and TRBJ2-7, with TRBD2 matching 11 bases. The CDR3 loop spans 18 amino acids. The J segment lost 2 bases and the V segment lost 4 bases, leaving 14 bases of the junction unmatched. Germline assignment: CDR1 SGDLS and CDR2 YYNGEE.

V gene TRBV25-1 combines with J gene TRBJ1-4; possible D gene TRBD1, 6 bases. Germline V gene lookup returns CDR1 MGHDK and CDR2 SYGVNS. The CDR3 spans 14 residues. Trimming pared 5 bases from V and 6 bases from J, leaving 13 bases between. The CDR3 sequence: CASSFRDKDEKLFF. CDR3 DNA sequence: TGTGCCAGCAGTTTCCGGGACAAAGATGAAAAACTGTTTTTT.

This chain connects TRBV24-1 to TRBJ2-7; D gene uncertain. The CDR3 runs 12 residues. Trimming took 3 bases from V and 7 from J, leaving 9 bases between them. Germline V gives CDR1 KGHDR, CDR2 SFDVKD. CDR3 DNA sequence: TGTGCCACCAGTGATACCGGACGGGAGCAGTACTTC. Amino acid sequence: CATSDTGREQYF.

The sample holds a few counts of this clonotype. This chain joins TRBV19 and TRBJ1-1; D perhaps matches TRBD1 (5 bases). This CDR3 contains 13 residues. V was cut by 5 bases and J by 4 bases, with 11 bases left in between. CDR1 is LNHDA and CDR2 is SQIVND in the germline V gene (reference sequence). CDR3: CASSPGGGTEAFF. CDR3 sequence (DNA): TGTGCCAGTAGTCCCGGGGGGGGCACTGAAGCTTTCTTT. Supplemented by reference TRBV19 and TRBJ1-1, the full variable domain reads DGGITQSPKYLFRKEGQNVTLSCEQNLNHDAMYWYRQDPGQGLRLIYYSQIVNDFQKGDIAEGYSVSREKKESFPLTVTSAQKNPTAFYLCASSPGGGTEAFFGQGTRLTVV.

V gene TRBV20-1 combines with J gene TRBJ1-5; D is ambiguous. V was clipped by 1 base and J by 3 bases, with 4 bases between them. CDR3 length: 12 amino acids. CDR1 DFQATT and CDR2 SNEGSKA come from the germline V gene (reference sequence). The CDR3 reads CSARVVNQPQHF. The CDR3 DNA follows: TGCAGTGCTAGAGTCGTCAATCAGCCCCAGCATTTT.

The V gene is TRBV5-1, the J gene TRBJ1-2; no reliable D call. The CDR3 runs 14 residues. Germline CDR1 and CDR2: SGHRS and YFSETQ. Trimming removed 4 bases at V and 4 bases at J, with 14 bases between. The CDR3 region has the DNA TGCGCCAGCAGCCCGGATGACTACCTCTATGGCTACACCTTC. It codes for CASSPDDYLYGYTF.

The chain employs TRBV4-1 and TRBJ2-1, with D unclear. The CDR3 sequence is 12 residues long. Germline V gene data show CDR1 as MGHRA and CDR2 as YSYEKL. V lost 1 base and J 7 bases, leaving 5 bases between the germline ends. CDR3 bases: TGCGCCAGCAGCCAAGTGGCAAATGAGCAGTTCTTC. This encodes CASSQVANEQFF.

The sample holds one count of this clonotype. The rearrangement links TRBV7-9 to TRBJ2-7; 12 nucleotides line up with TRBD1. This CDR3 contains 15 residues. CDR1 is SEHNR and CDR2 is FQNEAQ in the germline V gene (reference sequence). The V and J ends lost 6 bases and 4 bases, in that order; junction bases with no gene match: 7. CDR3 DNA: TGTGCCAGCAGAGCCGGGACAGGGGGCTTTTACGAGCAGTACTTC. It translates to CASRAGTGGFYEQYF.

V usage is TRBV29-1 and J usage is TRBJ1-1, with D possibly TRBD1 on 6 matching bases. Trimming left V 6 bases short and J 3 bases short, with 14 bases between. The CDR3 runs to 13 residues. CDR1 and CDR2 from the germline V gene are SQVTM and ANQGSEA. The CDR3 spells CSVQGGIDTEAFF. The CDR3 nucleotides read TGCAGCGTCCAAGGGGGGATTGACACTGAAGCTTTCTTT.

The chain carries TRBV2 and TRBJ1-3; 7 bases line up with TRBD1. J gave up 5 bases and V 0 bases, and 16 bases lay outside the gene matches. Germline V gene sequence: CDR1 SNHLY, CDR2 FYNNEI. The CDR3 sequence is 19 residues long. CDR3 DNA: TGTGCCAGCAGTGAAGCTCTACCTCGAGGGACAGATAAACGAAACACCATATATTTT. Translating it yields CASSEALPRGTDKRNTIYF.

This clonotype came up a few times. The chain is built from TRBV30 and TRBJ2-7; 12 bases are a match to TRBD1. The trim removed 8 bases at V and 7 bases at J, leaving 9 bases unmatched. The length of the CDR3 is 13 residues. Per the germline V gene, CDR1 is GTSNPN and CDR2 is SVGIG (reference sequence). CDR3 residues: CASLGQGAKEQYF. In DNA form, the CDR3 reads TGTGCCAGCTTGGGACAGGGGGCTAAGGAGCAGTACTTC.

The gene calls are TRBV28 and TRBJ2-7, with 9 bases matching TRBD1. CDR3 size: 14 residues. The junction had 7 bases not matched to a gene; V was cut back by 4 bases and J by 6 bases. Germline V gene sequence: CDR1 MDHEN, CDR2 SYDVKM. This chain's CDR3 is CASSSGTGLFEQYF. The CDR3 DNA follows: TGTGCCAGCAGTTCCGGGACAGGGTTATTCGAGCAGTACTTC.